This paragraph covers one TCR beta chain sequence. The antigen remains undetermined. Using immunoSEQ multiplex PCR, the repertoire was profiled, and TCRdb retains in-frame clones only, with some absent. The repertoire includes about 550,000 clones, about 95% of them detected once, and around 0.11% sits in the top ten. Terminally differentiated effector memory CD45RA+ cells were left out of the naive CD8 fraction, which was CD45RO-negative and positively selected for CCR7. The record originates from a study of shared clonotypes between healthy human individuals. Study as a whole: The donors, a couple of women and three men, were aged 18 to 49.

Regarding the study as a whole: Apart from blood, nothing was sampled; tissue repertoires likely differ. Clonotypes not shared had lower generation probabilities than those common to all four donors. A handful of donors held about 5% of naive CD4 clonotypes in common.

This TCR was recovered from a woman aged 30 to 39 in good health. What was sequenced was naive CD8+ T cells sorted from blood.

CDR3 DNA: TGTGCCAGCAGTCATAGGACCGGGGAGCTGTTTTTT. Protein sequence: CASSHRTGELFF. The V call is TRBV6-4, the J call TRBJ2-2; D gene ambiguous. Looked up from germline, CDR1 is MRHNA and CDR2 is SNTAGT. This CDR3 has 12 residues. With 5 bases removed from V and 5 bases from J, the gap between germline ends came to 6 bases.